This T cell receptor beta chain originates from a study of graft-versus-host responses after intestinal transplantation. Looking at the study overall: Transplant types were multivisceral, liver-intestinal, or isolated intestinal. All recipients got anti-thymocyte globulin induction, then tacrolimus and steroids for around three years. Study results and caveats: Researchers found GvH clones in recipient marrow, and some showed up first in ileum or blood. Individuals carrying graft-donor T cell macrochimerism showed high graft-versus-host to host-versus-graft clonal ratios in allografts.

The protocol was immunoSEQ multiplex PCR, while the TCRdb copy is restricted to in-frame clones and leaves out a portion. Among some 90,000 clones listed, roughly 93% were seen once. As to this clone: Its antigen is still unknown.

Germline trimming cut 4 bases from V and 6 bases from J; bases unmatched to any gene: 14. Germline V gene lookup returns CDR1 MNHNS and CDR2 SASEGT. CDR3 length: 17 amino acids. This sample comprised unstimulated CD8+ T cells sorted from spleen or lymph node cells, obtained before intestinal transplant. This chain connects TRBV6-1 to TRBJ1-2; TRBD1 matches at 10 bases. This receptor was obtained from a human donor who received an intestinal transplant. CDR3 DNA: TGTGCCAGCAGTGTACGGGACAGGGGAGGCCTTCTAAATGGCTACACCTTC. Encoded protein: CASSVRDRGGLLNGYTF.